This T cell receptor (beta chain) comes out of a study of cytomegalovirus exposure and HLA in healthy donors. Primers for the PCR totalled 60 Vbeta and 13 Jbeta. Sequencing used immunoSEQ multiplex PCR; TCRdb keeps in-frame clones, though not all of them. The repertoire holds 130,000 to 150,000 clones, with about 80% as singletons. With 0 bases removed from V and 0 bases from J, the gap between germline ends came to 14 bases. The CDR3 runs to 17 residues. Germline-derived CDR1 and CDR2 are LGHNA and YSLEER. This sequence was found in a woman aged 18 to 35 in good health and CMV-seropositive. The sequenced sample consisted of PBMCs. The rearrangement links TRBV4-3 to TRBJ1-2, with D maybe TRBD1 (5 bases). Here the CDR3 DNA reads TGCGCCAGCAGCCAAGAGGGGGGACCAGCCACTAACTATGGCTACACCTTC. It codes for CASSQEGGPATNYGYTF.